This T cell receptor (beta chain) comes out of a study of blood T cells in healthy people across ages. Primers used in a second PCR of roughly 7 to 11 cycles were a sample-barcoded 5' primer and a J-beta primer mix. TCRdb reprocessed the 5' RACE reads via MiXCR and lists one record per CDR3 protein. The data show about 1.6 million distinct CDR3 sequences, almost 35% seen once. V was trimmed by 4 bases and J by 2 bases, leaving 15 bases between them. This CDR3 is 17 amino acids long. The germline V gene encodes CDR1 SNHLY and CDR2 FYNNEI. V and J are TRBV2 and TRBJ2-6, with a tentative D call TRBD2 (6 bases). The sequencing sample was made of blood. The sequence derives from a woman aged 25-40 years in good health. This CDR3 is CASSGRVGSTGANVLTF. The DNA for the CDR3 is TGTGCCAGCAGTGGGAGGGTTGGATCCACTGGGGCCAACGTCCTGACTTTC.